These 3 T cell receptor beta chains were all obtained from the same sample, sequenced in a study of response to subunit inactivated influenza vaccine. A single record per CDR3 protein comes from TCRdb applying MiXCR to the RT-PCR reads. The sample includes about 500,000 distinct CDR3 sequences, more than 15% seen only once; the top ten take less than 4%. The input for sequencing was CD4+ T cells sorted from PBMCs, taken around 25 months after vaccination. The source of these receptors is a man between 50 and 69 years old who received an inactivated influenza vaccine.

This clonotype was counted between two and nine times. The V and J genes are TRBV7-8 and TRBJ2-3, with D hard to call. This CDR3 contains 15 residues. The germline V and J ends were trimmed by 7 bases and 7 bases, with 21 bases remaining between them. The germline gives CDR1 SGHVS, CDR2 FQNEAQ. CDR3 region: CASTLTLLESNTQYF. CDR3 DNA: TGTGCCAGCACTTTAACACTCTTAGAAAGCAATACGCAGTATTTT.

This clonotype showed up just a few times. The chain uses TRBV5-5 and TRBJ2-3, with D possibly TRBD1 on 6 matching bases. From germline, CDR1 is SGHKS and CDR2 YYEKEE (reference sequence). The CDR3 sequence is 18 residues long. Trimming removed 1 base from V and 4 bases from J, with 22 bases in between. The CDR3 nucleotides read TGTGCCAGCAGCTTGAATTACAGCAGGGGCTGGGTGGCAGATACGCAGTATTTT. Translated: CASSLNYSRGWVADTQYF.

This clonotype was counted between two and nine times. The chain is built from TRBV11-2 and TRBJ2-7; D gene unclear. Looked up from germline, CDR1 is SGHAT and CDR2 is FQNNGV. This CDR3 region has 12 residues. Deletions cut 6 bases from V and 3 bases from J, with 9 bases between. The CDR3 DNA sequence: TGTGCCAGCAGGTTCTACGGCTACGAGCAGTACTTC. This codes for CASRFYGYEQYF.